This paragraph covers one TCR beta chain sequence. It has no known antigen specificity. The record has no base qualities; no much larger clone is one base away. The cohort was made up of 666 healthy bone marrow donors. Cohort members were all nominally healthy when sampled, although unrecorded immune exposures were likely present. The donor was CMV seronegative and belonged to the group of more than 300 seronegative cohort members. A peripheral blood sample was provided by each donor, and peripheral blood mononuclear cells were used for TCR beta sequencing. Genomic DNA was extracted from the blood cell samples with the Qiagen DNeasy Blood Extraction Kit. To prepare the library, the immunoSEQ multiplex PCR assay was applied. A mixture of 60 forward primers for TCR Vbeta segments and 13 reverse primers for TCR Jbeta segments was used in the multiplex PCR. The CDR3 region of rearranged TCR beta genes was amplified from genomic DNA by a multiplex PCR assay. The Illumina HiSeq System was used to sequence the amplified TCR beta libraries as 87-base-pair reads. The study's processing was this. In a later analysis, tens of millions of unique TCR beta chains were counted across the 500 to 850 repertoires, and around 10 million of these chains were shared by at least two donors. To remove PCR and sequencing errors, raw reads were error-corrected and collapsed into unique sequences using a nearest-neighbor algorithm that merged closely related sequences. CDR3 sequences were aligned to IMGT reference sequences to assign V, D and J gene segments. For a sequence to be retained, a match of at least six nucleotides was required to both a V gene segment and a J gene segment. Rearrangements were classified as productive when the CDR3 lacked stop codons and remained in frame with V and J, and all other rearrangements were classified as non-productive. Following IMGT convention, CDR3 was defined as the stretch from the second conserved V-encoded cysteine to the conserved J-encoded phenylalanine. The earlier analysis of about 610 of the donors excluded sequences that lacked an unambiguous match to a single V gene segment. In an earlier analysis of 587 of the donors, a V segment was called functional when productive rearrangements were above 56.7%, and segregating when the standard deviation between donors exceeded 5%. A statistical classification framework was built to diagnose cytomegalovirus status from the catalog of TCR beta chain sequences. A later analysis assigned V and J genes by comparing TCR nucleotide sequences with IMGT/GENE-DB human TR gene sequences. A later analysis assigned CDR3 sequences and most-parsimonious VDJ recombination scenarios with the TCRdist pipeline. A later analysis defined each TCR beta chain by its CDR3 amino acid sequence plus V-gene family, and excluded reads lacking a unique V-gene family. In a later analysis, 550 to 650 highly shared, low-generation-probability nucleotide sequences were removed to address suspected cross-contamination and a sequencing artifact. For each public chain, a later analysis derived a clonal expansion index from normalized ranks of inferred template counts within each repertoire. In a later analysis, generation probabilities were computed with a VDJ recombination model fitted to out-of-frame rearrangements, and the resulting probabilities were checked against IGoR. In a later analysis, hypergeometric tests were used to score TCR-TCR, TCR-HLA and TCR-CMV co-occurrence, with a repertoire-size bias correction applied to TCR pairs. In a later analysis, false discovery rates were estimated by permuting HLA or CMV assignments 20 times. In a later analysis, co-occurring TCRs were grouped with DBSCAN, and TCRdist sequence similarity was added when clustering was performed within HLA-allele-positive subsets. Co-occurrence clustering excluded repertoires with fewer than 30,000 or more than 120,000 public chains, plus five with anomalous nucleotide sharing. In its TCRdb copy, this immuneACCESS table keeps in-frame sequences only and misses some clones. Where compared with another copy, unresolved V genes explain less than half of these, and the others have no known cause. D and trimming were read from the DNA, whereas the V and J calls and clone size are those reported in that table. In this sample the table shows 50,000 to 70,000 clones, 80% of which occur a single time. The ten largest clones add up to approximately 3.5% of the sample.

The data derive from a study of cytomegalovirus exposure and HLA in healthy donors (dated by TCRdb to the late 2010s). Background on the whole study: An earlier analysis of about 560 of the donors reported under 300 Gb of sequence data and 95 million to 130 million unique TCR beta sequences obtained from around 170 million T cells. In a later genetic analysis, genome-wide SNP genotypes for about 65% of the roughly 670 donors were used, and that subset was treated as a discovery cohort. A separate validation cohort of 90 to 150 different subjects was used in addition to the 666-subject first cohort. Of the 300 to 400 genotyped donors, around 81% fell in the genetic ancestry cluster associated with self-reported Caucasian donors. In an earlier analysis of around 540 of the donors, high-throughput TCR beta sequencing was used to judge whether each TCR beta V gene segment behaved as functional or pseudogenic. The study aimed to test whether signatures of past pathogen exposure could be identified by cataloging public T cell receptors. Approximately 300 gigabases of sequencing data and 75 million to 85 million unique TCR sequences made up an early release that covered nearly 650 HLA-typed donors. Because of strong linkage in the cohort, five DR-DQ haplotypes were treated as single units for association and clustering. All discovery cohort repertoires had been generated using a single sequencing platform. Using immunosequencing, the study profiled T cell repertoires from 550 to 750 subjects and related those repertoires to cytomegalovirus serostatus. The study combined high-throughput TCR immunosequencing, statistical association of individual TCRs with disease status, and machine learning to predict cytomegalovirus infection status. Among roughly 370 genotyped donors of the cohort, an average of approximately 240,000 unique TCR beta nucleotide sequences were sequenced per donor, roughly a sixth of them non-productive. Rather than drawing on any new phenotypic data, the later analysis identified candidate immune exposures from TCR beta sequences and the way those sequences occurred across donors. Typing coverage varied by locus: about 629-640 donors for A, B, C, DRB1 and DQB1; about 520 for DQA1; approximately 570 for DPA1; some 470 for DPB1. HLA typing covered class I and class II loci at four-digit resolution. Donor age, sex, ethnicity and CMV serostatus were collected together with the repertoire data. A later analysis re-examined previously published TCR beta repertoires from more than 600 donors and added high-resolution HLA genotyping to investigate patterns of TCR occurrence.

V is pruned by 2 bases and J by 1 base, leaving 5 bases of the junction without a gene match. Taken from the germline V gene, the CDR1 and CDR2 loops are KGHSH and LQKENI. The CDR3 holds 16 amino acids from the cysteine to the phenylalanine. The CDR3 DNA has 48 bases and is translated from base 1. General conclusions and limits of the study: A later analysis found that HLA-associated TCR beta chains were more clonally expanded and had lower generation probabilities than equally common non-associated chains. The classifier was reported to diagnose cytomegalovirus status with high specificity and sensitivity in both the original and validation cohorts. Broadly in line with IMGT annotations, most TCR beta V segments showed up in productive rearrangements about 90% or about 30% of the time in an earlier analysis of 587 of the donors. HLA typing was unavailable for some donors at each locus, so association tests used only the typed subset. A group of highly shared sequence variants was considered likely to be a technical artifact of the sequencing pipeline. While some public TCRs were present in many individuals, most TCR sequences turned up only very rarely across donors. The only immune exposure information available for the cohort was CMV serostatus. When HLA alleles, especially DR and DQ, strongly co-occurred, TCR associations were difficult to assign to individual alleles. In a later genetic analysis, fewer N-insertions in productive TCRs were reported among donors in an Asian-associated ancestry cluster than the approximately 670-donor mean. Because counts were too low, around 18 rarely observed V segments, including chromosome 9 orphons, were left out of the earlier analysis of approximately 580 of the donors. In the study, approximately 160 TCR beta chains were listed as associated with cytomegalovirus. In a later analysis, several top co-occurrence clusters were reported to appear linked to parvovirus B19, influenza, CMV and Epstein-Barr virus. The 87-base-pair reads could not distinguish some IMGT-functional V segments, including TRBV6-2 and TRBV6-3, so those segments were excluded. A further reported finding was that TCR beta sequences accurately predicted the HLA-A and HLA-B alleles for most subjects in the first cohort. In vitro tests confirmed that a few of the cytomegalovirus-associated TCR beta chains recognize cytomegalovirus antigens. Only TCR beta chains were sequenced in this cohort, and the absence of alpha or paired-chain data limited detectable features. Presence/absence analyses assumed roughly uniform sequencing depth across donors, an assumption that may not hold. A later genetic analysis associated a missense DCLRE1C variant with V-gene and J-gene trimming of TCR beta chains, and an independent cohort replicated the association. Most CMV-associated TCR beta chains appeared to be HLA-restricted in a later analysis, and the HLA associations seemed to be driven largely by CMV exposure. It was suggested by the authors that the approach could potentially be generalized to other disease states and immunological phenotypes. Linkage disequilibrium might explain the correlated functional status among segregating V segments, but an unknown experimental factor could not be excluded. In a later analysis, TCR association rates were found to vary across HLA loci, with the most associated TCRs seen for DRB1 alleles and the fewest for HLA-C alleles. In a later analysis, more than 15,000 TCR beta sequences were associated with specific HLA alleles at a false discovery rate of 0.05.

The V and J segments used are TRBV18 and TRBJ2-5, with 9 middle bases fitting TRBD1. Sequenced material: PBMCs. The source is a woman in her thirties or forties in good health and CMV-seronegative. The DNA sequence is TGTGCCAGCTCACCAAGACCGGGACAGGGCCAAGAGACCCAGTACTTC. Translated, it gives CASSPRPGQGQETQYF. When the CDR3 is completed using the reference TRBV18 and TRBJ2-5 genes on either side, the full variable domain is NAGVMQNPRHLVRRRGQEARLRCSPMKGHSHVYWYRQLPEEGLKFMVYLQKENIIDESGMPKERFSAEFPKEGPSILRIQQVVRGDSAAYFCASSPRPGQGQETQYFGPGTRLLVL.